The TCR beta chain under discussion was sequenced for a study of OX40 agonist ivuxolimab in advanced cancers. The CDR3 length is 16 residues. The ends lost 0 bases at V and 1 base at J; junction bases unmatched: 2. Germline values: CDR1 LGHNA, CDR2 YSLEER. Data came from immunoSEQ multiplex PCR; TCRdb stores just in-frame clones and leaves some out. This table holds tens of thousands of clones, approximately 85% found once. This chain links TRBV4-3 with TRBJ2-3; 9 nucleotides agree with TRBD1. This TCR was sampled from an adult with an advanced solid tumor such as melanoma, head and neck, liver or kidney cancer. Sequences were derived from CD4+ or CD8+ T cells sorted from blood, sampled in a trial of the OX40 agonist ivuxolimab. CDR3 coding DNA: TGCGCCAGCAGCCAAGAAGGGACAGGGCGCACAGATACGCAGTATTTT. Its protein is CASSQEGTGRTDTQYF.